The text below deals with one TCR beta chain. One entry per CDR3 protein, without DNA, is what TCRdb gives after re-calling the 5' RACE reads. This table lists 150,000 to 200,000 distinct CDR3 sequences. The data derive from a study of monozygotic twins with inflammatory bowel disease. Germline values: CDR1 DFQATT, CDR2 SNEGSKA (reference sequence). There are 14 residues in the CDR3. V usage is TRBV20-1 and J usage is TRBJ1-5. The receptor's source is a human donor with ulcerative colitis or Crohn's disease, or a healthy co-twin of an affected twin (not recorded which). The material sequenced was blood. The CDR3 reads CSARGVDSNQPQHF.